The 2 T cell receptor beta chains below were found in one sample sequenced in a study of blood T cell repertoires in COVID-19. Method: immunoSEQ multiplex PCR; TCRdb's copy keeps in-frame clones and lacks some. This table holds under 75,000 clones, 65% to 80% found once. The source material was peripheral blood. The receptors originated from a woman between 65 and 79 years old with acute or convalescent COVID-19.

The V and J genes are TRBV19 and TRBJ2-1, with TRBD1 matching 10 bases. Germline V gene sequence: CDR1 LNHDA, CDR2 SQIVND (reference sequence). V lost 0 bases and J lost 3; bases outside the gene matches: 11. This CDR3 spans 19 amino acids. CDR3 DNA: TGTGCCAGTAGTATAGATCCTCCTGGACAGGGGGTAGGCTACAATGAGCAGTTCTTC. Translated, it gives CASSIDPPGQGVGYNEQFF.

This chain uses TRBV28 with TRBJ2-7; 9 bases map to TRBD1. Germline CDR1 reads MDHEN; CDR2 reads SYDVKM. The CDR3 consists of 15 residues. The V segment lost 6 bases and the J segment 3 bases; nucleotides outside the gene matches: 9. In DNA, the CDR3 is TGTGCCAGCAGACCAAGGGCGGGACAGGGCTACGAGCAGTACTTC. Its protein is CASRPRAGQGYEQYF. The whole variable domain, remainder taken from reference TRBV28 and TRBJ2-7, is DVKVTQSSRYLVKRTGEKVFLECVQDMDHENMFWYRQDPGLGLRLIYFSYDVKMKEKGDIPEGYSVSREKKERFSLILESASTNQTSMYLCASRPRAGQGYEQYFGPGTRLTVT.